This is a list of T cell receptor beta chains from one sample in a study of type 1 and type 2 diabetes patients. Using its own MiXCR run on the multiplex PCR reads, TCRdb lists one record per CDR3 protein. The repertoire includes under 300,000 distinct CDR3 sequences, more than 45% of them detected once, and roughly an eighth sits in the top ten. The sequenced sample consisted of peripheral blood mononuclear cells (PBMCs). Receptors were obtained from a man aged 18-30 years with type 2 diabetes. Both conserved end residues are part of each CDR3. Each record gives: CDR3 length, V gene, J gene, CDR3 protein.

CDR3 length: 13; V gene: TRBV9; J gene: TRBJ1-5; CDR3 protein: CASSVHGNQPQHF
CDR3 length: 15; V gene: TRBV2; J gene: TRBJ1-2; CDR3 protein: CASSEGEGLVYGYTF
CDR3 length: 16; V gene: TRBV19; J gene: TRBJ2-5; CDR3 protein: CASSFAGTQRQETQYF
CDR3 length: 11; V gene: TRBV27; J gene: TRBJ1-4; CDR3 protein: CASSELEKLFF
CDR3 length: 15; V gene: TRBV27; J gene: TRBJ2-7; CDR3 protein: CASSEGRTFSYEQYF
CDR3 length: 14; V gene: TRBV7-2; J gene: TRBJ1-1; CDR3 protein: CASSQTGRDTEAFF
CDR3 length: 15; V gene: TRBV7-6; J gene: TRBJ1-5; CDR3 protein: CASSLGWGGNQPQHF
CDR3 length: 15; V gene: TRBV19; J gene: TRBJ2-5; CDR3 protein: CASSPGSGADGTQYF
CDR3 length: 13; V gene: TRBV7-2; J gene: TRBJ2-5; CDR3 protein: CASSLNAGETQYF
CDR3 length: 16; V gene: TRBV19; J gene: TRBJ2-2; CDR3 protein: CASSPLRLAGLVELFF
CDR3 length: 12; V gene: TRBV5-1; J gene: TRBJ2-5; CDR3 protein: CASSLRSETQYF
CDR3 length: 16; V gene: TRBV20-1; J gene: TRBJ2-5; CDR3 protein: CSAMDVLAGWGETQYF
CDR3 length: 13; V gene: TRBV3-1; J gene: TRBJ1-6; CDR3 protein: CASSQGAGPPLHF
CDR3 length: 13; V gene: TRBV2; J gene: TRBJ2-1; CDR3 protein: CASLLGRYNEQFF
CDR3 length: 12; V gene: TRBV20-1; J gene: TRBJ1-1; CDR3 protein: CSVDLRRTEAFF
CDR3 length: 13; V gene: TRBV12-5; J gene: TRBJ1-6; CDR3 protein: CASGLEGNSPLHF
CDR3 length: 15; V gene: TRBV19; J gene: TRBJ2-7; CDR3 protein: CASSSQQGAVGEQYF
CDR3 length: 15; V gene: TRBV7-8; J gene: TRBJ2-5; CDR3 protein: CASTPLRGRQETQYF
CDR3 length: 14; V gene: TRBV7-2; J gene: TRBJ2-7; CDR3 protein: CASSSRGVGYEQYF
CDR3 length: 15; V gene: TRBV5-1; J gene: TRBJ1-1; CDR3 protein: CASSSILGQGGEAFF
CDR3 length: 16; V gene: TRBV24-1; J gene: TRBJ2-2; CDR3 protein: CATSDFQAMGTGELFF
CDR3 length: 15; V gene: TRBV2; J gene: TRBJ2-1; CDR3 protein: CAILGRDSPDNEQFF
CDR3 length: 14; V gene: TRBV5-1; J gene: TRBJ2-1; CDR3 protein: CASSLAVADNEQFF
CDR3 length: 14; V gene: TRBV15; J gene: TRBJ2-7; CDR3 protein: CATSRETGGYEQYF
CDR3 length: 14; V gene: TRBV19; J gene: TRBJ1-1; CDR3 protein: CASSMGWENTEAFF
CDR3 length: 14; V gene: TRBV6-5; J gene: TRBJ1-6; CDR3 protein: CASSYGVTGSPLHF
CDR3 length: 12; V gene: TRBV20-1; J gene: TRBJ2-5; CDR3 protein: CSASLGRETQYF
CDR3 length: 14; V gene: TRBV11-2; J gene: TRBJ2-7; CDR3 protein: CASSYGTDTYEQYF
CDR3 length: 12; V gene: TRBV11-2; J gene: TRBJ1-6; CDR3 protein: CASSLPRGPLHF
CDR3 length: 15; V gene: TRBV4-1; J gene: TRBJ2-7; CDR3 protein: CASSLRGTESYEQYF
CDR3 length: 15; V gene: TRBV9; J gene: TRBJ1-1; CDR3 protein: CASSVAGTQNTEAFF
CDR3 length: 12; V gene: TRBV19; J gene: TRBJ2-7; CDR3 protein: CASSSGGTQQYF
CDR3 length: 13; V gene: TRBV27; J gene: TRBJ2-5; CDR3 protein: CASSSIPQETQYF